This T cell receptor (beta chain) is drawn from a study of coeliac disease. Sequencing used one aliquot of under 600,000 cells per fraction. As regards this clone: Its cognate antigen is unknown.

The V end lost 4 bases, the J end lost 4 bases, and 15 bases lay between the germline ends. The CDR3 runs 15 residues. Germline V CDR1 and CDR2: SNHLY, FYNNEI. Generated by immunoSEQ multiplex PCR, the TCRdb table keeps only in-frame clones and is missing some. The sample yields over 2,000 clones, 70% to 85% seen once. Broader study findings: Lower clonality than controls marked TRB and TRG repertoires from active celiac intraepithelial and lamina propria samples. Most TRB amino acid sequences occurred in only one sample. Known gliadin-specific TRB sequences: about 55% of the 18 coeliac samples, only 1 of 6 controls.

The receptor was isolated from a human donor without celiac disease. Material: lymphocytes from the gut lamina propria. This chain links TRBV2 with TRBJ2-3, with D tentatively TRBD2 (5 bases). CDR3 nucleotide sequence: TGTGCCAGCAGTGTCTTCGGGGTGGGAGCAGATACGCAGTATTTT. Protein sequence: CASSVFGVGADTQYF. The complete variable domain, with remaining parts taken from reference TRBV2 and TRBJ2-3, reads EPEVTQTPSHQVTQMGQEVILRCVPISNHLYFYWYRQILGQKVEFLVSFYNNEISEKSEIFDDQFSVERPDGSNFTLKIRSTKLEDSAMYFCASSVFGVGADTQYFGPGTRLTVL.